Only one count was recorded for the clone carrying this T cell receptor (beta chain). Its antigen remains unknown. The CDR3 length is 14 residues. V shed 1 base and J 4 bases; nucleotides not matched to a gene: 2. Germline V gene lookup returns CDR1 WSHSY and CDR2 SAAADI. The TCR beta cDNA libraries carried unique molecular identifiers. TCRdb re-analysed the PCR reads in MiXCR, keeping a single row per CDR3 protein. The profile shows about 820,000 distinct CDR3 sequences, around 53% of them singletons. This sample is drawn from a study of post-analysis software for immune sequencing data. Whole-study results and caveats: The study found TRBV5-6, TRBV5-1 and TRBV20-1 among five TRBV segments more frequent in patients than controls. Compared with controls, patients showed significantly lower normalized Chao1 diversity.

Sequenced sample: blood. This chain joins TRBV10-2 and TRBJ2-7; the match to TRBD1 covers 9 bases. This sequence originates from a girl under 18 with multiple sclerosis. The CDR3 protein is CASSEFDRGYEQYF. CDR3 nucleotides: TGCGCCAGCAGTGAGTTTGACAGGGGGTACGAGCAGTACTTC.